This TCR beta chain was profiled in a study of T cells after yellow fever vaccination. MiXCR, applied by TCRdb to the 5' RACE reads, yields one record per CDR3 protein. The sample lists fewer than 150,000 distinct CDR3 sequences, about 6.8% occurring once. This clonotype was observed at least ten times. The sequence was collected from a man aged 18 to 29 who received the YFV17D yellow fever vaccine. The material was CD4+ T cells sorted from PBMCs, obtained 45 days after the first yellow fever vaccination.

In nucleotides, the CDR3 is TGTGCCAGCAGTTTTCACGGGGAGGAGACCCAGTACTTC. Translated, it gives CASSFHGEETQYF. The chain is built from TRBV12-3 or TRBV12-4 and TRBJ2-5; D is perhaps TRBD2 (5 bases). This CDR3 is built from 13 residues. Trimming pared 3 bases from V and 5 bases from J, leaving 10 bases between.